The sequence of this T cell receptor beta chain was determined in a study of beta chain features in type 1 diabetes. Background on the study: Cell yields, age and gender were similar between patients and healthy donors. Examination spanned approximately 110 million sorted cells from all samples. The study's findings and limits: Naive, central memory and Treg TCRB repertoires appeared more alike in patients than in healthy donors.

This clone was recorded many times. Its antigen remains unknown. cDNA synthesis used the whole RNA isolate, giving expressed TCRB sequences. The method was immunoSEQ multiplex PCR; TCRdb's version includes in-frame clones alone and lacks a portion of them. This sample has more than 300,000 clones, with 7.5% to 9% found just once. Each of the CD4+ naive, central memory, regulatory and stem cell-like memory populations was sorted via CD45RO/CCR7/CD25/CD127/CD95/CD27. V lost 10 bases and J 0 bases, leaving 13 bases between the germline ends. The CDR3 loop spans 15 amino acids. The germline CDR1 and CDR2 sequences are LNHDA and SQIVND (reference sequence).

V is TRBV19 and J is TRBJ2-6, with D perhaps matching TRBD1 (5 bases). What was sequenced was central memory CD4+ T cells from blood. The TCR was taken from a woman in her late teens or twenties in good health. CDR3 coding DNA: TGTGCCACAAAGGGGCGGAACTCTGGGGCCAACGTCCTGACTTTC. It specifies CATKGRNSGANVLTF.